A selection of T cell receptor beta chains follows, all from one sample in a study of beta chain features in type 1 diabetes. Profiled with immunoSEQ multiplex PCR; TCRdb holds only in-frame clones, not every one. The table includes about 360,000 clones, over 10% detected once. Source material: naive CD4+ T cells from blood. These receptors came from a man aged 18 to 30 in good health. CDR3s include the opening cysteine and the closing phenylalanine or tryptophan.

v_gene: TRBV11-2; CDR3aa: CASSLVQGQETQYF
v_gene: TRBV4-3; CDR3aa: CASSQQLAGDDRELFF
v_gene: TRBV20-1; CDR3aa: CSAIRDEQYF
v_gene: TRBV5-1; CDR3aa: CASSWDTEDEQFF
v_gene: TRBV15; CDR3aa: CATSRALGPATNEKLFF
v_gene: TRBV28; CDR3aa: CASSRAGTGGEQYF
v_gene: TRBV20-1; CDR3aa: CSASGADEQYF
v_gene: TRBV7-2; CDR3aa: CASSLGGGRIYEQYF
v_gene: TRBV28; CDR3aa: CASSQAGQGVDYGYTF
v_gene: TRBV15; CDR3aa: CATSRDLGQGTQYF
v_gene: TRBV30; CDR3aa: CARGQGNTIYF
v_gene: TRBV25-1; CDR3aa: CASGNSGRAVSGTDTQYF
v_gene: TRBV30; CDR3aa: CAWSGGGGYTF
v_gene: TRBV4-3; CDR3aa: CASSQDANRGRDTEAFF
v_gene: TRBV30; CDR3aa: CAWSERVEAFF
v_gene: TRBV7-2; CDR3aa: CASSTYRDTQYF
v_gene: TRBV7-8; CDR3aa: CASSLGPTDTQYF
v_gene: TRBV9; CDR3aa: CASSFGTDLREQYF
v_gene: TRBV2; CDR3aa: CASSEAHRGGQPQHF
v_gene: TRBV7-6; CDR3aa: CASSPGLAGLYNEQFF
v_gene: TRBV9; CDR3aa: CASSVGRVRDTQYF
v_gene: TRBV18; CDR3aa: CASSQQGAITNEKLFF
v_gene: TRBV2; CDR3aa: CASSGLLLPSSNEQFF
v_gene: TRBV27; CDR3aa: CASSLQGNQPQHF
v_gene: TRBV20-1; CDR3aa: CSARDQGGYTF
v_gene: TRBV30; CDR3aa: CAWSDRGANYGYTF